This T cell receptor beta chain was sequenced during a study of beta chain features in type 1 diabetes. Study details: Patients shared similar age, gender and cell yields with healthy donors. General study points: High-TCR-expressing cells could be over-represented by cDNA sequencing. Diminished insertions and augmented deletions at VDJ junctions characterized type 1 diabetes patients.

In its sample, this clone was seen a few times. Its antigen is unidentified. Of the isolated RNA, all was reverse transcribed, and so the sequenced material was expressed TCRB transcripts. TCRdb's table, derived via immunoSEQ multiplex PCR, lists solely in-frame clones and lacks some. The repertoire holds hundreds of thousands of clones, with around 16% as singletons. The sequence derives from a young man in good health. Sequences were obtained from naive CD4+ T cells from blood.

As DNA, the CDR3 is TGTGCCATCAGTGACCCGGGGGCGGTTGACTATGGCTACACCTTC. It codes for CAISDPGAVDYGYTF. The chain recombines TRBV10-3 with TRBJ1-2, with D perhaps TRBD1 (6 bases). V was shortened by 3 bases and J by 3 bases, with 14 bases between the two germline ends. Germline V gene data show CDR1 as ENHRY and CDR2 as SYGVKD. The CDR3 consists of 15 residues.